This paragraph reports one T cell receptor beta chain. Antigen: not known. Produced via immunoSEQ multiplex PCR; TCRdb's table is partial and in-frame only. The sample yields 95,000 to 100,000 clones, roughly 90% seen once. This record comes from a study of T cell responses to AZD1222 COVID-19 vaccine. Regarding the study as a whole: Unmutated regions of variants are reportedly targeted by nearly half of spike-specific TCRs. Females made up more of the donors, who were largely white British, and clonal diversity may have come out too low. Seropositivity was recorded at baseline in only 6 or 7 AZD1222 recipients.

CDR1 and CDR2 from the germline V gene are MGHRA and YSYEKL. The CDR3 loop spans 16 amino acids. Trimming took 2 bases from V and 4 from J, leaving 15 bases between them. This clonotype was obtained from an adult who received the AZD1222 COVID-19 vaccine. This sample comprised peripheral blood, obtained 28 days after the second AZD1222 dose. The chain links TRBV4-1 to TRBJ2-1; the D gene is possibly TRBD2 (6 bases). The CDR3 protein is CASSQRTVADYNEQFF. The CDR3 nucleotides are TGCGCCAGCAGCCAAAGGACGGTAGCGGATTACAATGAGCAGTTCTTC.